This TCR beta chain is from a study of identifying expanded T cells in peripheral blood (dated by TCRdb to about 2019). For the wider study: Technical replicates were generated by sequencing separate aliquots of the same genomic DNA pool, and four replicates were compared pairwise. Results the study describes overall, beyond this receptor: For all healthy donors, the variance in clone template counts between two-week samples rose significantly as total template count increased. The authors expected biological variance in healthy repertoires might increase further over much longer intervals such as months to years. The binomial model flagged around 1.2 differentially abundant clones between technical replicates, compared with approximately 15 over around 2 weeks and about 20 over approximately four weeks. Across all healthy-donor time intervals, the beta-binomial model significantly lowered both the number of clones called differentially abundant and the false-positive rate.

No immune events such as infections were documented for the healthy donors during the collection period. Time-dependent variance in a beta-binomial model of T-cell clone differential abundance was calibrated using healthy-donor blood repertoires as a training cohort. The training cohort comprised approximately ten healthy donors, 3 female and 7 male. The donors were between about 29 and 65 years old, with an average age of roughly 43 years. Whole blood from each healthy donor was obtained from a commercial supplier and was collected at three time points approximately 15 days apart. For immunosequencing, genomic DNA was extracted from unsorted whole blood. A word on this clone: Its antigen has not been determined. Per-base quality was not reported, and no clone a single base away is much larger than it.

The immunoSEQ Assay, which uses bias-controlled multiplex PCR amplification of genomic DNA, was used to profile TCRbeta CDR3 regions. Per the authors' processing: The absolute abundance of each unique TCRbeta CDR3 region was quantified after sequences were collapsed and filtered. Differential abundance was tested with two models: a binomial (Fisher-equivalent) model and a beta-binomial model that adds time-dependent variance fitted from healthy donors. Clones with fewer than 5 combined templates were removed, and a clone was called differentially abundant if the clone's Benjamini-Hochberg FDR was below 0.01. Using the form v = (b*log(k)+a)^2, the beta-binomial variance was modeled as a function of the total template count across the two samples. Imported from immuneACCESS, the table was reduced by TCRdb to in-frame sequences with V and J called. These copies leave out some clones; in studies compared against another copy, an unresolved V gene accounts for under half, and the cause of the remainder is not known. The V and J calls and clone size were taken over from that table, and D and trimming were inferred from the DNA. The sample includes tens of thousands of clones, with roughly 84% observed a single time. The ten most abundant clones make up about 20% of the sample.

At the junction V is shortened by 2 bases and J by 1 base, with 5 bases in between. Looking up the germline V gene (reference sequence) yields CDR1 MNHEY and CDR2 SMNVEV. Taken from cysteine to phenylalanine, the CDR3 has 13 residues. CDR3 DNA is the only sequence kept; it has 39 bases, read in frame from the first base. The sequence links TRBV27 to TRBJ1-1; the D gene lacks a confident call. The specimen sequenced was blood. This TCR came from a person between 18 and 70 years old in good health. The nucleotide sequence reads as follows: TGTGCCAGCAGTTTAGGGCAGAACACTGAAGCTTTCTTT. This is translated as CASSLGQNTEAFF.